One T cell receptor (beta chain) is described in this entry. Profiled with immunoSEQ multiplex PCR; TCRdb holds only in-frame clones, not every one. The repertoire has about 400,000 clones, 88% of them found once; the top ten carry roughly 2%. Germline loops: CDR1 LGHDT, CDR2 YNNKEL (reference sequence). The CDR3 has 17 amino acids. Trimming took off 0 bases at V and 1 base at J, with 12 bases between the two ends. This record belongs to a study of blood T cell repertoires in COVID-19. Those enrolled, adults aged roughly 18 to 89 years, came from roughly 23 US areas. Material for sequencing was PBMCs or T cells enriched from blood (not recorded which). The rearrangement uses TRBV3-1 (or the pseudogene TRBV3-2) and TRBJ2-2; the D gene is possibly TRBD1 (6 bases). The clonotype comes from a woman in her 40s with acute COVID-19. The CDR3 nucleotides are TGTGCCAGCAGCCAAGATTATGTCAGGGGGAACACCGGGGAGCTGTTTTTT. It specifies CASSQDYVRGNTGELFF.